These 6 T cell receptor beta chains were sequenced from one sample in a study of preoperative IRX-2 immunotherapy in early breast cancer. Generated by immunoSEQ multiplex PCR, the TCRdb table keeps only in-frame clones and is missing some. The table shows roughly 57,000 clones, with 94% occurring only once. Treatment of the sample: preoperative locoregional IRX-2 cytokine immunotherapy. The specimen was obtained from a patient treated with IRX-2 immunotherapy. The receptors come from a human donor with breast cancer.

The J gene is TRBJ2-7, the V gene TRBV27, with 8 bases that match TRBD2. The length of the CDR3 is 13 residues. Germline V gene data show CDR1 as MNHEY and CDR2 as SMNVEV (reference sequence). V shed 6 bases, J shed 6 bases, and the junction held 7 bases outside the gene matches. Written as DNA, the CDR3 is TGTGCCAGCAGCGTCCGGGGGGGCCTCGAGCAGTACTTC. Amino acid sequence: CASSVRGGLEQYF.

V and J are TRBV1 and TRBJ1-1. TRBV1 is shown as a pseudogene. The CDR3 is 15 residues long. The CDR3 spells CTSSQDWIEDTEAFF. CDR3 nucleotides: TGCACCAGCAGCCAAGATTGGATTGAGGACACTGAAGCTTTCTTT.

This chain joins TRBV30 and TRBJ1-1; D remains unclear. The CDR3 runs 13 residues. Trimming took off 2 bases at V and 1 base at J, with 8 bases between the two ends. The germline CDR1 and CDR2 sequences are GTSNPN and SVGIG (reference sequence). The CDR3 here is CAWSPGWNTEAFF. CDR3 in DNA: TGTGCCTGGAGTCCGGGGTGGAACACTGAAGCTTTCTTT.

The chain has TRBV5-1 and TRBJ2-2, with D possibly matching TRBD1 (5 bases). With 6 bases removed from V and 1 base from J, the gap between germline ends came to 13 bases. Looked up from germline, CDR1 is SGHRS and CDR2 is YFSETQ. This CDR3 is built from 15 residues. The CDR3 nucleotides read TGCGCCAGCACACGAAACAGGTGGAACACCGGGGAGCTGTTTTTT. Its translation: CASTRNRWNTGELFF.

The chain combines TRBV5-4 with TRBJ2-7, with D possibly matching TRBD1 (5 bases). Trimming cost V 1 base and J 4 bases, with 12 bases left between them. The CDR3 is made up of 14 amino acids. Germline V gene lookup returns CDR1 SGHNT and CDR2 YYREEE (reference sequence). CDR3 loop: CASSLLGHYYEQYF. The DNA for the CDR3 is TGTGCCAGCAGCTTGTTAGGACACTATTACGAGCAGTACTTC.

The chain joins TRBV7-2 to TRBJ1-1; TRBD1 might be the D (5 bases). CDR1 is SGHTA, CDR2 FQGNSA, per germline. Between the trimmed V and J ends, which lost 4 bases and 7 bases, there was a span of 13 bases. The CDR3 length is 13 residues. Here the CDR3 reads CASSSYRRGEAFF. In DNA form, the CDR3 reads TGTGCCAGCAGCTCATACCGGAGGGGTGAAGCTTTCTTT.